The 9 T cell receptor beta chains listed next were all sequenced from one sample in a study of CD8+CD57+ T cells in acquired aplastic anemia. Sequenced patients had shown CD8+CD57+ cell expansion by flow cytometry. Genomic DNA, serving as template, underwent TCR beta VDJ and CDR3 profiling. TCRdb analysed the reads with MiXCR anew, one entry per CDR3 protein. This sample yields some 92,000 distinct CDR3 sequences, of which around 62% are seen a single time; roughly two thirds belongs to the top ten. Sequencing used sorted CD4+, CD8+, or CD8+CD57+ T cells (not recorded which) from PBMCs. Receptors were obtained from a human donor with aplastic anemia.

This clonotype was seen ten or more times. The J gene is TRBJ2-7, the V gene TRBV19, with TRBD1 as a possible D gene (5 bases). In germline, CDR1 is LNHDA, CDR2 SQIVND (reference sequence). This CDR3 is built from 15 residues. The V gene lost 5 bases and the J gene lost 3 bases, with 17 bases spanning the gap. CDR3 bases: TGTGCCAGTAGTGGAATTCAGGGATTGATCTACGAGCAGTACTTC. Translation: CASSGIQGLIYEQYF.

This clonotype was seen at least ten times. DNA for the CDR3: TGCAGCGTTGAACAGGCAGGGGCGAGCTCTGGGGCCAACGTCCTGACTTTC. Protein: CSVEQAGASSGANVLTF. V usage is TRBV29-1 and J usage is TRBJ2-6; a possible D gene is TRBD1 (6 bases). V was clipped by 2 bases and J by 0 bases, with 14 bases between them. Germline CDR1 SQVTM, CDR2 ANQGSEA. The CDR3 has 17 amino acids.

V is TRBV29-1 and J is TRBJ1-1; TRBD1 matches 9 bases. With V trimmed by 4 bases and J by 4 bases, 4 bases remained unmatched. The CDR3 extends over 13 amino acids. CDR1 is SQVTM and CDR2 is ANQGSEA in the germline V gene. The DNA of the CDR3 is TGCAGCGTTGCTACAGGGGGCACCACTGAAGCTTTCTTT. Amino acids: CSVATGGTTEAFF.

V is TRBV29-1 and J is TRBJ2-7; 12 bases line up with TRBD1. This CDR3 is 12 amino acids long. The J segment lost 5 bases and the V segment lost 8 bases, leaving 4 bases of the junction unmatched. Germline assignment: CDR1 SQVTM and CDR2 ANQGSEA. In nucleotides, the CDR3 is TGCAGCCCGGGACAGGGGGCACACGAGCAGTACTTC. This translates into CSPGQGAHEQYF.

The chain links TRBV7-2 to TRBJ1-6; D is uncertain. Germline CDR1 is SGHTA and CDR2 is FQGNSA. Trimming shortened V by 4 bases and J by 10 bases, and 11 bases separated the two germline ends. The CDR3 is 13 residues long. The CDR3 spells CASSSLDLSPLHF. CDR3 in DNA: TGTGCCAGCAGCTCTCTAGATCTGTCACCCCTCCACTTT.

The chain joins TRBV24-1 to TRBJ2-2; D is ambiguous. With 5 bases removed from V and 1 base from J, the gap between germline ends came to 10 bases. CDR1 and CDR2 from the germline V gene are KGHDR and SFDVKD. This CDR3 is 15 amino acids long. CDR3 coding DNA: TGTGCCACCAGTGCCTCCGACTGGAACACCGGGGAGCTGTTTTTT. Protein product: CATSASDWNTGELFF.

This chain uses TRBV29-1 with TRBJ2-1; D is undetermined. The CDR3 runs 13 residues. Trimming removed 4 bases at V and 3 bases at J, with 10 bases between. CDR1 and CDR2 (germline): SQVTM, ANQGSEA. The CDR3 DNA sequence: TGCAGCGTTGCGGCAGGTTACTACAATGAGCAGTTCTTC. Protein product: CSVAAGYYNEQFF.

This clonotype came up many times. The V and J genes are TRBV20-1 and TRBJ1-1; D gene uncertain. V was shortened by 0 bases and J by 3 bases, with 8 bases between the two germline ends. The germline gives CDR1 DFQATT, CDR2 SNEGSKA (reference sequence). The CDR3 runs 13 residues. CDR3 in DNA: TGCAGTGCTAGAGATAGCAGTGACACTGAAGCTTTCTTT. This codes for CSARDSSDTEAFF.

The chain links TRBV9 to TRBJ2-7; 9 nucleotides match TRBD1. The CDR3 totals 16 residues. CDR1 is SGDLS and CDR2 is YYNGEE in the germline V gene. J was trimmed by 5 bases and V by 6 bases; bases with no gene match: 15. CDR3 loop: CASTATSGTGLHEQYF. The DNA for the CDR3 is TGTGCCAGCACCGCCACTTCCGGGACAGGGTTGCACGAGCAGTACTTC.